These 32 T cell receptor beta chains share one sample of origin, sequenced in a study of beta chain features in type 1 diabetes (dated by TCRdb to the late 2010s). The protocol used for the library was the immunoSEQ multiplex PCR assay. All of the isolated RNA was reverse transcribed with the High Capacity cDNA Reverse Transcription Kit, so expressed TCRB transcripts were sequenced. The immuneACCESS repertoire file appears here via TCRdb, limited to in-frame rearrangements. These files lack a portion of the clones; in checked studies, under half of the deficit traces to unresolved V genes, and the cause of the others is not known. Recorded for this sample are over 100,000 clones; under 40% of them occurred a single time. The ten most abundant clones make up roughly 0.07% of the sample. Material: stem cell memory CD4+ T cells from blood. The label giving this sample's cell subset or site can be read as: stem cell-like memory CD4+ T cells. The receptors here all came from a woman aged 18-29 years in good health.

This sequence joins TRBV2 and TRBJ2-1; maybe TRBD2 (6 bases). This CDR3 is 14 amino acids long. V lost 3 bases and J lost 4, with 10 bases in between. Per the germline V gene, CDR1 is SNHLY and CDR2 is FYNNEI. In nucleotides, the CDR3 is TGTGCCAGCAGTGAGGACGGGAGATACAATGAGCAGTTCTTC. Translated: CASSEDGRYNEQFF.

This clone was seen a handful of times. This chain links TRBV7-2 with TRBJ2-7; no clear D. V lost 1 base and J lost 0, with 10 bases in between. Looked up from germline, CDR1 is SGHTA and CDR2 is FQGNSA. CDR3 length equals 15 residues. The CDR3 protein is CASSLELLSSYEQYF. The CDR3 region has the DNA TGTGCCAGCAGCTTAGAACTCTTGAGCTCCTACGAGCAGTACTTC.

This clone has a handful of counts. The chain employs TRBV25-1 and TRBJ1-5; perhaps TRBD1 as D (6 bases). The CDR3 sequence is 16 residues long. Trimming removed 7 bases at V and 3 bases at J, with 19 bases between. The V gene's germline CDR1 is MGHDK and CDR2 SYGVNS. The CDR3 region is CASIAIEDRYNQPQHF. The CDR3 bases are TGTGCCAGCATCGCCATCGAGGACAGATACAATCAGCCCCAGCATTTT.

This clone was observed a handful of times. V gene TRBV4-3 combines with J gene TRBJ1-2; 8 positions match TRBD1. V was clipped by 2 bases and J by 1 base; unmatched bases: 3. This CDR3 is built from 15 residues. Germline V gives CDR1 LGHNA, CDR2 YSLEER. In nucleotides, the CDR3 is TGCGCCAGCAGCCAATCGGACAGGGTTAACTATGGCTACACCTTC. This gives the protein CASSQSDRVNYGYTF.

The CDR3, as DNA: TGTGCCAGCAGCTTCCGCAGGGAATATGGCTACACCTTC. Translation gives CASSFRREYGYTF. This sequence joins TRBV7-9 and TRBJ1-2, with D maybe TRBD1 (5 bases). The V and J ends lost 3 bases and 5 bases respectively, with 10 bases between them. The CDR3 covers 13 residues. The germline gives CDR1 SEHNR, CDR2 FQNEAQ (reference sequence). The full variable domain, in which reference TRBV7-9 and TRBJ1-2 provide the parts outside the CDR3, is DTGVSQNPRHKITKRGQNVTFRCDPISEHNRLYWYRQTLGQGPEFLTYFQNEAQLEKSRLLSDRFSAERPKGSFSTLEIQRTEQGDSAMYLCASSFRREYGYTFGSGTRLTVV.

In its sample, this clone was seen a few times. The junction shows a germline mismatch at one end, possibly a read error. The rearrangement links TRBV2 to TRBJ2-1; 11 bases map to TRBD2. The CDR3 runs to 12 residues. From germline, CDR1 is SNHLY and CDR2 FYNNEI. The CDR3 DNA reads TGTGCCAGCAGTGTTGGGGCTAGCGGGAGGCTCTTC. Protein sequence: CASSVGASGRLF. Full variable domain (rest looked up from reference TRBV2 and TRBJ2-1): EPEVTQTPSHQVTQMGQEVILRCVPISNHLYFYWYRQILGQKVEFLVSFYNNEISEKSEIFDDQFSVERPDGSNFTLKIRSTKLEDSAMYFCASSVGASGRLFGPGTRLTVL.

There are a few counts of this clone. This chain joins TRBV29-1 and TRBJ1-2; D call uncertain. Trimming removed 7 bases at V and 2 bases at J, with 2 bases between. Germline CDR1 and CDR2: SQVTM and ANQGSEA. The length of the CDR3 is 9 residues. The CDR3 nucleotides read TGCAGCGCAAACTATGGCTACACCTTC. It is translated as CSANYGYTF.

The rearrangement links TRBV11-2 to TRBJ2-1; 12 positions agree with TRBD1. The V segment lost 10 bases and the J segment 10 bases; nucleotides outside the gene matches: 14. Per the germline V gene, CDR1 is SGHAT and CDR2 is FQNNGV. This CDR3 is built from 15 residues. The DNA of the CDR3 is TGTGCCATTCCACGACCGGGACAGGGGGCTTTGGAGCAGTTCTTC. Amino acid sequence: CAIPRPGQGALEQFF.

V and J are TRBV7-3 and TRBJ2-1, with 9 nucleotides matching TRBD2. Germline trimming cut 5 bases from V and 7 bases from J; bases unmatched to any gene: 12. This CDR3 comprises 16 residues. CDR1 is SGHTA, CDR2 FQGTGA, per germline. CDR3 in amino acids: CASSARGGGWENEQFF. The CDR3 coding sequence is TGTGCCAGCAGCGCGCGGGGGGGTGGATGGGAGAATGAGCAGTTCTTC.

This clone was seen only a few times. The chain couples TRBV7-9 to TRBJ2-1; TRBD2 matches at 12 bases. V dropped 5 bases and J dropped 8; count of bases not matched to a gene: 10. This CDR3 comprises 16 residues. Per the germline V gene, CDR1 is SEHNR and CDR2 is FQNEAQ (reference sequence). CDR3 in amino acids: CASSTLWTSGTDEQFF. As DNA, the CDR3 is TGTGCCAGCAGCACCCTATGGACTAGCGGGACCGATGAGCAGTTCTTC.

In this sample, this clone turned up a few times. This chain connects TRBV18 to TRBJ1-5; D possibly corresponds to TRBD1 (5 bases). The CDR3 loop spans 18 amino acids. Trimming pared 2 bases from V and 3 bases from J, leaving 20 bases between. CDR1 is KGHSH, CDR2 LQKENI, per germline. The chain's CDR3 is CASSPGPWGDFNNQPQHF. CDR3 nucleotides: TGTGCCAGCTCACCAGGTCCTTGGGGGGATTTCAACAATCAGCCCCAGCATTTT.

Comments on this clone: A read error may account for a junction end that differs from germline. The CDR3 spells CASSLRPLMTTGIYNEQFF. CDR3 nucleotides: TGTGCCAGCAGTTTACGGCCGTTAATGACCACGGGAATATACAATGAACAGTTCTTC. The J gene is TRBJ2-1, the V gene TRBV27, with TRBD2 as a possible D gene (5 bases). There are 19 residues in the CDR3. From germline, CDR1 is MNHEY and CDR2 SMNVEV (reference sequence).

This clone was seen a single time. The chain has TRBV7-8 and TRBJ1-5, with D maybe TRBD1 (6 bases). Trimming removed 8 bases at V and 2 bases at J, with 16 bases between. The germline CDR1 and CDR2 sequences are SGHVS and FQNEAQ. This CDR3 comprises 15 residues. The chain's CDR3 is CASHAQGGGNQPQHF. CDR3 coding DNA: TGTGCCAGCCATGCACAGGGTGGTGGCAATCAGCCCCAGCATTTT.

This clone was detected only a few times. The chain uses TRBV30 and TRBJ1-2, with TRBD1 as a possible D gene (5 bases). V shed 7 bases and J shed 2 bases, with 11 bases lying between them. This CDR3 comprises 12 residues. Germline assignment: CDR1 GTSNPN and CDR2 SVGIG (reference sequence). CDR3 sequence reads: CASSPGNYGYTF. In DNA form, the CDR3 reads TGTGCCTCAAGTCCAGGGAACTATGGCTACACCTTC.

The chain links TRBV9 to TRBJ1-5; D is unresolved. CDR1 is SGDLS and CDR2 is YYNGEE in the germline V gene. CDR3 length: 14 residues. The germline V and J ends were trimmed by 0 bases and 5 bases, with 9 bases remaining between them. The CDR3 loop is CASSVEAADQPQHF. For the CDR3, the DNA is TGTGCCAGCAGCGTAGAGGCTGCGGATCAGCCCCAGCATTTT.

The sample holds one count of this clone. The chain has TRBV18 and TRBJ2-2; D possibly corresponds to TRBD2 (5 bases). CDR1 KGHSH and CDR2 LQKENI come from the germline V gene. V was cut by 3 bases and J by 4 bases, with 12 bases left in between. This CDR3 has 15 amino acids. The chain's CDR3 is CASSPYGVGTGELFF. The CDR3 DNA reads TGTGCCAGCTCACCCTACGGGGTTGGCACCGGGGAGCTGTTTTTT.

As DNA, the CDR3 is TGTGCCAGCAGCTTGGGGGGTCTAGCGAGGAACGAGCAGTACTTC. This encodes CASSLGGLARNEQYF. The chain links TRBV5-4 to TRBJ2-7; TRBD2 is a possible D gene (6 bases). The CDR3 loop spans 15 amino acids. V lost 0 bases to trimming and J lost 5 bases, with 15 bases between them. Germline V gene sequence: CDR1 SGHNT, CDR2 YYREEE (reference sequence).

The chain couples TRBV5-5 to TRBJ2-1; 7 nucleotides agree with TRBD1. With 4 bases clipped from V and 5 bases from J, the junction kept 6 bases outside the gene matches. Germline CDR1 SGHKS, CDR2 YYEKEE (reference sequence). The CDR3 contains 14 residues. The CDR3 reads CASSTRTGNNEQFF. The CDR3 DNA reads as TGTGCCAGCAGCACACGGACAGGAAACAATGAGCAGTTCTTC.

The chain joins TRBV30 to TRBJ1-5, with unresolved D. The CDR3 length is 13 residues. V lost 3 bases, J lost 3 bases, and 9 bases lay in between. CDR1 is GTSNPN, CDR2 SVGIG, per germline (reference sequence). This CDR3 is CAWSRYANQPQHF. The CDR3, as DNA: TGTGCCTGGAGCAGGTACGCCAATCAGCCCCAGCATTTT.

The chain joins TRBV4-1 to TRBJ2-3, with TRBD2 matching 14 bases. CDR3 length: 19 residues. The junction had 9 bases not matched to a gene; V was cut back by 4 bases and J by 0 bases. Germline-derived CDR1 and CDR2 are MGHRA and YSYEKL. This CDR3 is CASSRIPGTSGSSTDTQYF. CDR3 sequence (DNA): TGCGCCAGCAGCCGTATACCCGGGACTAGCGGGAGTAGCACAGATACGCAGTATTTT.

The chain employs TRBV28 and TRBJ2-1, with 7 bases aligning to TRBD2. The V gene's germline CDR1 is MDHEN and CDR2 SYDVKM. The CDR3 length is 16 residues. The junction had 14 bases not matched to a gene; V was cut back by 6 bases and J by 6 bases. The CDR3 loop is CASSIRTRRWINEQFF. The CDR3 coding sequence is TGTGCCAGCAGCATCCGGACTAGAAGATGGATCAATGAGCAGTTCTTC.

In its sample, this clone was seen a few times. The CDR3: CASSVLAHFPDEQFF. For the CDR3, the DNA is TGTGCCAGCAGTGTTCTAGCCCACTTTCCCGATGAGCAGTTCTTC. The rearrangement joins TRBV25-1 to TRBJ2-1; D is perhaps TRBD2 (5 bases). CDR1 is MGHDK, CDR2 SYGVNS, per germline. The CDR3 is 15 residues long. V was cut by 4 bases and J by 8 bases, with 18 bases left in between.

This sequence joins TRBV6-6 and TRBJ1-1; TRBD1 is a possible D gene (6 bases). This CDR3 is 12 amino acids long. From germline, CDR1 is MNHNY and CDR2 SVGAGI (reference sequence). Trimming removed 11 bases from V and 3 bases from J, with 13 bases in between. CDR3 bases: TGTGCCGAAGGCCAGGGGTACACTGAAGCTTTCTTT. Protein: CAEGQGYTEAFF.

The rearrangement links TRBV7-9 to TRBJ2-5; 9 bases match TRBD1. Unmatched junction bases numbered 5, after V lost 7 bases and J lost 2 bases. The V gene's germline CDR1 is SEHNR and CDR2 FQNEAQ (reference sequence). This CDR3 spans 14 amino acids. The CDR3 nucleotides read TGTGCCAGCAACTTCGGGACAGGGCAAGAGACCCAGTACTTC. It translates to CASNFGTGQETQYF.

The chain recombines TRBV18 with TRBJ2-3; TRBD1 matches at 10 bases. CDR3 length: 15 residues. Trimming took 3 bases from V and 3 from J; bases not matched to a gene: 3. Germline V lookup: CDR1 KGHSH, CDR2 LQKENI. CDR3 sequence: CASSPWTGGTDTQYF. The CDR3 DNA reads as TGTGCCAGCTCACCTTGGACAGGGGGAACAGATACGCAGTATTTT.

The chain uses TRBV28 and TRBJ2-1; D might be TRBD2 (6 bases). Trimming shortened V by 7 bases and J by 1 base, and 20 bases separated the two germline ends. The CDR3 extends over 17 amino acids. Per the germline V gene, CDR1 is MDHEN and CDR2 is SYDVKM. CDR3 in DNA: TGTGCCAGCAATGGTAGGGCCGGGAGAGGGTCCTACAATGAGCAGTTCTTC. Translated, it gives CASNGRAGRGSYNEQFF. The full variable domain, its missing parts supplied by reference TRBV28 and TRBJ2-1, is DVKVTQSSRYLVKRTGEKVFLECVQDMDHENMFWYRQDPGLGLRLIYFSYDVKMKEKGDIPEGYSVSREKKERFSLILESASTNQTSMYLCASNGRAGRGSYNEQFFGPGTRLTVL.

V usage is TRBV9 and J usage is TRBJ1-2; 7 nucleotides agree with TRBD1. Germline values: CDR1 SGDLS, CDR2 YYNGEE. Unmatched junction bases numbered 6, after V lost 5 bases and J lost 8 bases. CDR3 length equals 12 residues. The CDR3: CASRTGAAGYTF. In DNA form, the CDR3 reads TGTGCCAGCAGAACAGGGGCCGCGGGCTACACCTTC.

The chain employs TRBV28 and TRBJ2-6; no reliable D call. The germline V gene has CDR1 MDHEN and CDR2 SYDVKM. The CDR3 contains 17 residues. V dropped 5 bases and J dropped 2 bases, with 16 bases sitting between them. The CDR3 bases are TGTGCCAGCAGTATACCGGCCCTGGGCCCTGGGGCCAACGTCCTGACTTTC. The encoded protein is CASSIPALGPGANVLTF.

The chain uses TRBV28 and TRBJ2-5, with D uncertain. CDR3 length: 12 residues. The germline CDR1 and CDR2 sequences are MDHEN and SYDVKM. V dropped 5 bases and J dropped 3 bases, with 7 bases sitting between them. This CDR3 reads CASSSVKETQYF. The CDR3 DNA sequence: TGTGCCAGCAGTAGCGTGAAAGAGACCCAGTACTTC.

The gene calls are TRBV7-2 and TRBJ2-1, with D tentatively TRBD2 (6 bases). Between the trimmed V and J ends, which lost 3 bases and 0 bases, there was a span of 15 bases. The CDR3 is made up of 17 amino acids. Germline V gene sequence: CDR1 SGHTA, CDR2 FQGNSA. The CDR3 loop is CASSFNGLPSSYNEQFF. Here the CDR3 DNA reads TGTGCCAGCAGCTTTAATGGACTACCTAGCTCCTACAATGAGCAGTTCTTC.

The chain has TRBV5-4 and TRBJ2-5; tentatively, D is TRBD2 (6 bases). Germline CDR1 is SGHNT and CDR2 is YYREEE (reference sequence). V lost 4 bases and J lost 3, with 7 bases in between. This CDR3 has 12 amino acids. The CDR3 DNA is TGTGCCAGCAGCGTAGCGGAAGAGACCCAGTACTTC. It is translated as CASSVAEETQYF.

The table lists this clone with a few counts. The chain has TRBV5-4 and TRBJ2-1; D is unresolved. The germline gives CDR1 SGHNT, CDR2 YYREEE (reference sequence). Trimming left V 1 base short and J 8 bases short, with 22 bases between. The CDR3 is 17 residues long. CDR3 coding DNA: TGTGCCAGCAGCTTGTTCAGAGGTACGGCAAAGCGAGATGAGCAGTTCTTC. This codes for CASSLFRGTAKRDEQFF.